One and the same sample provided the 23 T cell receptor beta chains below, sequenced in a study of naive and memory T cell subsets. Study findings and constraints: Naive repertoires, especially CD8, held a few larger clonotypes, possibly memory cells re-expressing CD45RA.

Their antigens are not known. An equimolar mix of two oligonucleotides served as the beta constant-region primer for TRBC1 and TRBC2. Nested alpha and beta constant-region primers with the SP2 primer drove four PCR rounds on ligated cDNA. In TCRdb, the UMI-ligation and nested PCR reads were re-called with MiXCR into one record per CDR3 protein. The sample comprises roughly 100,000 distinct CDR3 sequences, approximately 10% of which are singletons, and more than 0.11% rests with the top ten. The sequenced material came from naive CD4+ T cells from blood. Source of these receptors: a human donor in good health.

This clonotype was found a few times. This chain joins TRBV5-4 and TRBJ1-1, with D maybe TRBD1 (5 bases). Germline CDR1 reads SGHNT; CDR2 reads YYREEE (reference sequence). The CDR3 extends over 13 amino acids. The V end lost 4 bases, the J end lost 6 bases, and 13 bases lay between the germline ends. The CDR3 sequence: CASSPGPGAEAFF. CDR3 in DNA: TGTGCCAGCAGCCCGGGGCCAGGAGCTGAAGCTTTCTTT.

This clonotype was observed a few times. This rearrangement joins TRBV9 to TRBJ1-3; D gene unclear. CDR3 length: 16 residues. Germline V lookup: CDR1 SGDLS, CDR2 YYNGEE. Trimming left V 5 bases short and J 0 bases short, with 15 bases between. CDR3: CASRANKTYSGNTIYF. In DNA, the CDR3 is TGTGCCAGCAGGGCAAACAAGACATACTCTGGAAACACCATATATTTT.

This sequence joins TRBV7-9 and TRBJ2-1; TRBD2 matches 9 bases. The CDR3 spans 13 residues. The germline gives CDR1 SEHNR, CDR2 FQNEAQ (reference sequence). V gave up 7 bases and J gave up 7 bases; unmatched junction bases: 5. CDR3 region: CASILAGKNEQFF. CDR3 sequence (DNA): TGTGCCAGCATCCTAGCGGGAAAGAATGAGCAGTTCTTC.

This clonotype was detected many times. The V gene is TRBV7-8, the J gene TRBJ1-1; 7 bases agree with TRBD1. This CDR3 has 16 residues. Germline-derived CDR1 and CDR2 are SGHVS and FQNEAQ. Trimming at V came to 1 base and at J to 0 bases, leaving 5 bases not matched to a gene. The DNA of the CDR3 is TGTGCCAGCAGCTTAGGCGGGGGGACAGTGAACACTGAAGCTTTCTTT. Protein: CASSLGGGTVNTEAFF.

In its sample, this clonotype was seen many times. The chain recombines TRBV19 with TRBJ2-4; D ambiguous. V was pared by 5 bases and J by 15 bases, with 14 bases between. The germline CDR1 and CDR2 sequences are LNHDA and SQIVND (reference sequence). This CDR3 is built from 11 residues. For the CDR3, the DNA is TGTGCCAGTAGTGACCGGGCAAGAGTGTACTTC. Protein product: CASSDRARVYF.

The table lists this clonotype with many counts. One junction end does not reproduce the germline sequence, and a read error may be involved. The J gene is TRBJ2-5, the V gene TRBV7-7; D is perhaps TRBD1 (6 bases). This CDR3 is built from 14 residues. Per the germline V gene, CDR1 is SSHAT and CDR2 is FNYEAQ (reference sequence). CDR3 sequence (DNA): TGTGCTAGCAGCCGGACAGTTATCCAAGAGACCCAGTACTTC. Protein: CASSRTVIQETQYF.

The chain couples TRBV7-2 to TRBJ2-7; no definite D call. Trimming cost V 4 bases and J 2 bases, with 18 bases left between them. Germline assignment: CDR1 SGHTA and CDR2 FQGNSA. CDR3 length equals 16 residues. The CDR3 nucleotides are TGTGCCAGCAGCTACTTTCTTGTCCTTCTCCCCTACGAGCAGTACTTC. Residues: CASSYFLVLLPYEQYF.

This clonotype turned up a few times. CDR3: CASSLTGTGGTDTQYF. The CDR3 DNA reads as TGTGCCAGCTCACTCACCGGGACTGGGGGCACAGATACGCAGTATTTT. The chain combines TRBV18 with TRBJ2-3, with a possible D match to TRBD2 (6 bases). Germline V gene lookup returns CDR1 KGHSH and CDR2 LQKENI. This CDR3 has 16 residues. V shed 4 bases and J shed 1 base, with 15 bases lying between them.

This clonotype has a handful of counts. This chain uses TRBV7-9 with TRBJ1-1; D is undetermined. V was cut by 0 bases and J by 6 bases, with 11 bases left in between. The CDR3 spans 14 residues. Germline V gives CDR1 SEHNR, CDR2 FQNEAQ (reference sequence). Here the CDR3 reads CASSLATGLAEAFF. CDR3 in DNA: TGTGCCAGCAGCTTAGCGACGGGATTAGCTGAAGCTTTCTTT.

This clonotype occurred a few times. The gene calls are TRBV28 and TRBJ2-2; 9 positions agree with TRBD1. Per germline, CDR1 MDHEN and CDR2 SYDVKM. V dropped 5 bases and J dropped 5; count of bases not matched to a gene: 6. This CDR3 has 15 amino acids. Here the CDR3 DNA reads TGTGCCAGCAGTCCGGACAGGGGTGAGACCGGGGAGCTGTTTTTT. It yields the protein CASSPDRGETGELFF.

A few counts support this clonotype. The CDR3 region has the DNA TGTGCCAGCCGCCCCTGGGGACAAGAGACCCAGTACTTC. Translating it yields CASRPWGQETQYF. The genes are TRBV7-9 and TRBJ2-5, with no clear D. V dropped 8 bases and J dropped 2 bases, with 12 bases sitting between them. Germline assignment: CDR1 SEHNR and CDR2 FQNEAQ (reference sequence). This CDR3 is 13 amino acids long.

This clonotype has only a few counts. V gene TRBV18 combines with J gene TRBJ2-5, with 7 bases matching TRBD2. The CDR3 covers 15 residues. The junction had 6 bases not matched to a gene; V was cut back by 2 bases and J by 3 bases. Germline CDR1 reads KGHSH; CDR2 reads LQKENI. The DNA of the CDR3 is TGTGCCAGCTCACCAACCCGGGGGGTGAAAGAGACCCAGTACTTC. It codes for CASSPTRGVKETQYF.

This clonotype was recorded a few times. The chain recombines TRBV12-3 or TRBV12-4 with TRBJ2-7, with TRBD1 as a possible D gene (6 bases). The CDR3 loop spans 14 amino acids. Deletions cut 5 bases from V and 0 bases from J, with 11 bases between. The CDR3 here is CASSLPGHSYEQYF. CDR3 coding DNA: TGTGCCAGCAGTCTTCCGGGACACTCCTACGAGCAGTACTTC.

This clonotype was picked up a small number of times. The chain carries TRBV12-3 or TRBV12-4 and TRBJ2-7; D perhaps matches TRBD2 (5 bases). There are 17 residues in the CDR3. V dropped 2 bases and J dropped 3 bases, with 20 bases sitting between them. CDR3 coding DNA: TGTGCCAGCAGTTTACGGACTCAGGCCCCAGATTACTACGAGCAGTACTTC. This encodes CASSLRTQAPDYYEQYF.

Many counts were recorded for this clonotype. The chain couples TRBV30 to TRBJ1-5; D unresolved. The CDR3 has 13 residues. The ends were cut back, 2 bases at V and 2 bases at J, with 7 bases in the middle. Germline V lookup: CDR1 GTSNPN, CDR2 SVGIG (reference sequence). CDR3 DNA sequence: TGTGCCTGGAGTCCGAGTGGCAATCAGCCCCAGCATTTT. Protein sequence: CAWSPSGNQPQHF. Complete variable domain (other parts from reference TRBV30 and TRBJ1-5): SQTIHQWPATLVQPVGSPLSLECTVEGTSNPNLYWYRQAAGRGLQLLFYSVGIGQISSEVPQNLSASRPQDRQFILSSKKLLLSDSGFYLCAWSPSGNQPQHFGDGTRLSIL.

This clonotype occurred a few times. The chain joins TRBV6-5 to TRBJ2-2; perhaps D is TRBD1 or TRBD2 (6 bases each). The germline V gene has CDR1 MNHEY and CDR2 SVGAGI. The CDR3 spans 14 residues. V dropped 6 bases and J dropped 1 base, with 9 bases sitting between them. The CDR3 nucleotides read TGTGCCAGCAGGGGGGGACAGAACACCGGGGAGCTGTTTTTT. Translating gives CASRGGQNTGELFF.

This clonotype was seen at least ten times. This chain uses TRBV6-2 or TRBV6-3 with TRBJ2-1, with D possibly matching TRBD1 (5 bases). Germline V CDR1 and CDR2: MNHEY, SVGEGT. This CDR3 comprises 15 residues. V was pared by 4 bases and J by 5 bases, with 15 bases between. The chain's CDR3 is CASSWGRVSNNEQFF. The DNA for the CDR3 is TGTGCCAGCAGTTGGGGCAGGGTCTCTAACAATGAGCAGTTCTTC.

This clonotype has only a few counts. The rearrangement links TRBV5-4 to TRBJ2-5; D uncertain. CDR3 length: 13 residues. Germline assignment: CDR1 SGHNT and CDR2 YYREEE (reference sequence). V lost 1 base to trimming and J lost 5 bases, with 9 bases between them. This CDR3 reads CASSLFPTETQYF. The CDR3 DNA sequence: TGTGCCAGCAGCTTGTTTCCCACGGAGACCCAGTACTTC.

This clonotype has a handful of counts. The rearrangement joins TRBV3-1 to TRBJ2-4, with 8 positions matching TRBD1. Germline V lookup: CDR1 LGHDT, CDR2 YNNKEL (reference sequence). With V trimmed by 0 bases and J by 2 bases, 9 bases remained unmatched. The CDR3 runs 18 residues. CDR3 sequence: CASSQDQRDRGTKNIQYF. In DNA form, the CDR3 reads TGTGCCAGCAGCCAAGATCAACGTGACAGGGGAACCAAAAACATTCAGTACTTC.

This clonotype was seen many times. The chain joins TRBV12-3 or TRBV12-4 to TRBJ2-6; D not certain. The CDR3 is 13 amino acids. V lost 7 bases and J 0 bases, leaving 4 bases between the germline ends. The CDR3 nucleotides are TGTGCCAGCACGGGCTCTGGGGCCAACGTCCTGACTTTC. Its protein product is CASTGSGANVLTF.

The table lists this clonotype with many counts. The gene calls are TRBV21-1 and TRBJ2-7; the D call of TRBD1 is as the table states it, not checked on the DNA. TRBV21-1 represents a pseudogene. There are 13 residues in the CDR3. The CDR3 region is CASRGTGNYEQYF. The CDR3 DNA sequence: TGTGCCAGCCGCGGGACAGGGAATTACGAGCAGTACTTC.

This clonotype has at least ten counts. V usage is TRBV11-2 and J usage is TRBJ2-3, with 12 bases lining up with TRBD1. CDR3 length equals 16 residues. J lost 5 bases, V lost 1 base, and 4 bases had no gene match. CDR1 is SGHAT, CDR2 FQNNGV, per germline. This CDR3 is CASSLVGTGGRDTQYF. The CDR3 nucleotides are TGTGCCAGCAGCTTAGTGGGGACAGGGGGCAGAGATACGCAGTATTTT.

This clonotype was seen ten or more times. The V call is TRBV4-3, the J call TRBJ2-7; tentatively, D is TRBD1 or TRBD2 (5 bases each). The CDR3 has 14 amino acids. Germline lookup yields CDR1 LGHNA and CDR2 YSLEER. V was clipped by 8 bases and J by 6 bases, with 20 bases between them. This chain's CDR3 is CASGSGDLRGEQYF. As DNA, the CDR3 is TGCGCCAGCGGGTCCGGGGACCTTAGAGGCGAGCAGTACTTC.